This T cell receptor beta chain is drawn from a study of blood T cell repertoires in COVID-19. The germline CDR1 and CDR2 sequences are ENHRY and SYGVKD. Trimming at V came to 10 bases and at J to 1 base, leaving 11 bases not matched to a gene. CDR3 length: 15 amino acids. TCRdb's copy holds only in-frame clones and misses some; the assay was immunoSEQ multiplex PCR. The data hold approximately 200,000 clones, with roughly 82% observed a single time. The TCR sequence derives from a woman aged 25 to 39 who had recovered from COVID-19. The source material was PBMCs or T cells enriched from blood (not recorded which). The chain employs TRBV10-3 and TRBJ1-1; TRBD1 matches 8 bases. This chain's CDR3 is CATRGTGSSNTEAFF. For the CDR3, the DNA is TGTGCCACGCGGGGGACAGGAAGTTCGAACACTGAAGCTTTCTTT.